This TCR beta chain was captured in a study of technical replicates of blood from a handful of donors (dated by TCRdb to 2016 to 2017). CDR1 and CDR2, per the germline V gene, are SGHAT and FQNNGV. The CDR3 contains 14 residues, cysteine and phenylalanine counted. Only the CDR3 portion is preserved as DNA: 42 bases, with reading frame beginning at the first base. The V and J ends are trimmed by 2 bases and 2 bases, leaving 9 bases between them. A note on this clone: The antigen this receptor binds is unknown. Qualities for individual bases were not recorded, and no much larger clone is one base off.

The receptor library was made with the immunoSEQ multiplex PCR assay. Here the immuneACCESS table is served through TCRdb, limited to in-frame sequences with V and J called. Missing clones are a known gap in these copies; in checked studies unresolved V genes cover under half, and the rest lacks a known reason. The sample contains tens of thousands of clones, around 93% of them found a single time. The ten largest clones take up 0.42% of the sample. The sequence came from a human donor in good health. The specimen sequenced was T cells isolated from PBMCs. The receptor chain draws on TRBV11-2 and TRBJ1-2; no D segment can be confidently identified. In nucleotides, the sequence is TGTGCCAGCAGCTTACACAGAGCAAACTATGGCTACACCTTC. Translated, it gives CASSLHRANYGYTF.